Below are 4 T cell receptor beta chains sequenced from a single sample in a study of cytomegalovirus exposure and HLA in healthy donors. Data came from immunoSEQ multiplex PCR; TCRdb stores just in-frame clones and leaves some out. The sample gives 100,000 to 150,000 clones, about 88% of which show up once; approximately 1.3% is in the top ten. Sequenced input: PBMCs. All receptors come from a man younger than 45 in good health and CMV-seronegative.

The chain combines TRBV30 with TRBJ2-1; the D is unclear. In germline, CDR1 is GTSNPN, CDR2 SVGIG (reference sequence). The CDR3 has 12 amino acids. Trimming left V 2 bases short and J 10 bases short, with 12 bases between. CDR3 region: CAWSISSREQFF. The CDR3 DNA reads TGTGCCTGGAGTATATCTAGTCGCGAGCAGTTCTTC.

This clone was observed once. The gene calls are TRBV11-2 and TRBJ2-2; 12 positions match TRBD2. Germline V gene sequence: CDR1 SGHAT, CDR2 FQNNGV. The CDR3 has 20 residues. The V segment lost 0 bases and the J segment 1 base; nucleotides outside the gene matches: 9. CDR3 region: CASSLEGLAGRRGNTGELFF. Written as DNA, the CDR3 is TGTGCCAGCAGCTTAGAGGGACTAGCGGGCCGCCGAGGGAACACCGGGGAGCTGTTTTTT.

The V and J genes are TRBV7-9 and TRBJ2-7, with a tentative D call TRBD1 (5 bases). Germline CDR1 is SEHNR and CDR2 is FQNEAQ (reference sequence). V was shortened by 4 bases and J by 1 base, with 20 bases between the two germline ends. The CDR3 totals 17 residues. The chain's CDR3 is CASSSTGPVLKSYEQYF. The CDR3 DNA reads as TGTGCCAGCAGCTCCACAGGACCCGTCCTAAAGTCCTACGAGCAGTACTTC.

DNA of the CDR3: TGTGCCTGGAGTCGAGGGACTATCGACGAGCAGTACTTC. Protein product: CAWSRGTIDEQYF. The chain carries TRBV30 and TRBJ2-7; TRBD2 matches at 7 bases. Germline CDR1 and CDR2: GTSNPN and SVGIG (reference sequence). V was clipped by 2 bases and J by 5 bases; unmatched bases: 6. This CDR3 has 13 amino acids.